This T cell receptor beta chain derives from a study of T-cell memory formation after mild COVID-19. TCRdb redid the calling of the 5' RACE reads with MiXCR, one entry per CDR3 protein. Among fewer than 300,000 distinct CDR3 sequences, over 15% were seen once, and the ten largest hold around a fifth. A note on this clonotype: Antigen specificity is unknown.

V was shortened by 10 bases and J by 0 bases, with 15 bases between the two germline ends. The CDR3 is made up of 14 amino acids. Per the germline V gene, CDR1 is KGHDR and CDR2 is SFDVKD. Broader study findings: Day 37-peaking second-wave clones had unconfirmed SARS-CoV-2 specificity. The study found contracting CD4+ clones mainly in CM and EM and contracting CD8+ clones in EMRA.

The sequence derives from a man younger than 35 who had mild COVID-19 (a few samples of this study predate the infection). Cell type and time point are not known. The V call is TRBV24-1, the J call TRBJ2-7; maybe TRBD1 (6 bases). Sequences were obtained from PBMCs or a T cell subset sorted from them (not recorded which). CDR3 nucleotides: TGTGCCACACCGAGGGACACCAGCTCCTACGAGCAGTACGTC. Its translation is CATPRDTSSYEQYV.